The next 23 T cell receptor beta chains were all read from a single sample in a study of T cells after yellow fever vaccination. TCRdb reprocessed the 5' RACE reads via MiXCR and lists one record per CDR3 protein. The data contain a few hundred thousand distinct CDR3 sequences, over 3% of them singletons. Sequenced here: PBMCs, sampled 15 days after the yellow fever booster vaccination. Every receptor here comes from a man in his late teens or twenties who received the YFV17D yellow fever vaccine.

There are many counts of this clonotype. V usage is TRBV6-4 and J usage is TRBJ2-2; TRBD1 agrees at 7 bases. Trimming cost V 5 bases and J 1 base; bases outside gene matches: 7. Germline V gene data show CDR1 as MRHNA and CDR2 as SNTAGT. The CDR3 contains 16 residues. In nucleotides, the CDR3 is TGTGCCAGCAGTCTAGCACAGGGGCGGAACACCGGGGAGCTGTTTTTT. Residues: CASSLAQGRNTGELFF.

In its sample, this clonotype was seen many times. The V gene is TRBV12-3 or TRBV12-4, the J gene TRBJ2-2, with 13 bases fitting TRBD2. J was trimmed by 8 bases and V by 5 bases; bases with no gene match: 11. The CDR3 length is 17 residues. The CDR3 reads CASSKPGLAGPWGELFF. CDR3 DNA: TGTGCCAGCAGTAAACCGGGACTAGCGGGACCCTGGGGGGAGCTGTTTTTT.

This clonotype came up many times. The V gene is TRBV7-3, the J gene TRBJ2-5; D not certain. Germline CDR1 and CDR2: SGHTA and FQGTGA. The CDR3 has 13 residues. The germline V and J ends were trimmed by 4 bases and 4 bases, with 10 bases remaining between them. The CDR3 DNA follows: TGTGCCAGCAGCTCGATGGGTGGAGAGACCCAGTACTTC. It translates to CASSSMGGETQYF.

This clonotype was counted ten times or more. This chain joins TRBV12-3 or TRBV12-4 and TRBJ2-3, with D perhaps assigned TRBD1 or TRBD2 (7 bases each). The V end was cut by 6 bases, the J end by 4 bases, with 17 bases between. The CDR3 is 15 amino acids. The CDR3, as DNA: TGTGCCAGCAGGATCCAGGGGGGGCAGGCAGATACGCAGTATTTT. This encodes CASRIQGGQADTQYF.

In this sample, this clonotype turned up a few times. Compared with germline, one end of the junction differs, possibly owing to a read error. J is TRBJ2-1 and V is TRBV2, with unresolved D. The CDR3 is 12 amino acids. The germline V gene has CDR1 SNHLY and CDR2 FYNNEI. CDR3 sequence: CASREEYNEQFF. CDR3 bases: TGTGCCAGCAGGGAAGAATACAATGAGCAGTTCTTC. Full variable domain (outside the CDR3, taken from reference TRBV2 and TRBJ2-1): EPEVTQTPSHQVTQMGQEVILRCVPISNHLYFYWYRQILGQKVEFLVSFYNNEISEKSEIFDDQFSVERPDGSNFTLKIRSTKLEDSAMYFCASREEYNEQFFGPGTRLTVL.

This clonotype was observed at least ten times. The CDR3 sequence is CASSYSGISNTGELFF. The CDR3 coding sequence is TGTGCCAGCAGTTACTCAGGGATCTCGAACACCGGGGAGCTGTTTTTT. The chain links TRBV6-2 or TRBV6-3 to TRBJ2-2; no clear D gene. The V and J ends lost 0 bases and 0 bases respectively, with 8 bases between them. This CDR3 has 16 residues. CDR1 is MNHEY, CDR2 SVGEGT, per germline.

The sample holds many counts of this clonotype. The gene calls are TRBV7-2 and TRBJ1-1; 8 nucleotides agree with TRBD1. V gave up 9 bases and J gave up 1 base; unmatched junction bases: 7. Germline V gene sequence: CDR1 SGHTA, CDR2 FQGNSA. The CDR3 runs 14 residues. For the CDR3, the DNA is TGTGCCAGTAGTAGAGACAGGGGGAACACTGAAGCTTTCTTT. Amino acid sequence: CASSRDRGNTEAFF.

This clonotype was picked up many times. In DNA, the CDR3 is TGTGCCAGCAGCTTAGCGGATTACGAGCAGTACTTC. Protein sequence: CASSLADYEQYF. The rearrangement links TRBV11-2 to TRBJ2-7; D call uncertain. V lost 1 base and J 4 bases, leaving 5 bases between the germline ends. The CDR3 has 12 residues. From germline, CDR1 is SGHAT and CDR2 FQNNGV.

The table lists this clonotype with many counts. V usage is TRBV20-1 and J usage is TRBJ2-1; the match to TRBD1 covers 7 bases. Trimming took 3 bases from V and 2 from J; bases not matched to a gene: 7. CDR1 DFQATT and CDR2 SNEGSKA come from the germline V gene (reference sequence). This CDR3 comprises 15 residues. Here the CDR3 DNA reads TGCAGTGCTAGGGACCGGACAGGTCCCTACAATGAGCAGTTCTTC. It specifies CSARDRTGPYNEQFF.

This clonotype was found many times. The rearrangement joins TRBV6-1 to TRBJ2-7, with TRBD1 identical over 8 bases. Germline V gene data show CDR1 as MNHNS and CDR2 as SASEGT. Trimming removed 3 bases from V and 1 base from J; junction bases left unmatched: 2. This CDR3 spans 14 amino acids. This CDR3 reads CASSDWTGSYEQYV. The CDR3 coding sequence is TGTGCCAGCAGTGATTGGACAGGGTCCTACGAGCAGTACGTC.

Comment on this clonotype: A much bigger clone sits one base away, suggesting this may be a read error. Lacking the conserved final phenylalanine or tryptophan, this CDR3 likely reflects a read error. The CDR3, as DNA: TGCAGTGCAAGTCAGGCGAATTCACCCCTCCACATT. Protein: CSASQANSPLHI. The chain combines TRBV20-1 with TRBJ1-6; unclear D gene. This CDR3 contains 12 residues. Trimming removed 6 bases at V and 7 bases at J, with 10 bases between. The germline CDR1 and CDR2 sequences are DFQATT and SNEGSKA (reference sequence).

About this clonotype: A read error may be the cause here, since a much bigger clone is one base away. The chain carries TRBV5-1 and TRBJ2-1, with D possibly matching TRBD2 (6 bases). This CDR3 has 15 residues. Germline loops: CDR1 SGHRS, CDR2 YFSETQ. The CDR3 sequence: CASSLAIRGWNERFF. In DNA form, the CDR3 reads TGCGCCAGCAGCTTGGCAATTCGGGGGTGGAATGAGCGGTTCTTC.

This clonotype was detected ten times or more. The chain combines TRBV18 with TRBJ2-5, with 12 bases aligning to TRBD1. Germline assignment: CDR1 KGHSH and CDR2 LQKENI. CDR3 size: 15 residues. V trimming: 4 bases; J trimming: 4 bases; junction bases outside the gene matches: 4. The CDR3 bases are TGTGCCAGCTCACAAGGGACAGGGGGCGGAGAGACCCAGTACTTC. It is translated as CASSQGTGGGETQYF.

There are many counts of this clonotype. The rearrangement links TRBV7-6 to TRBJ2-7; D gene uncertain. The CDR3 sequence is 12 residues long. Trimming left V 1 base short and J 6 bases short, with 7 bases between. The germline V gene has CDR1 SGHVS and CDR2 FNYEAQ. The CDR3 DNA reads TGTGCCAGCAGCTTAGACAGTCCCGAGCAGTACTTC. It is translated as CASSLDSPEQYF.

This clonotype was counted many times. The V and J genes are TRBV6-2 or TRBV6-3 and TRBJ2-3; 8 nucleotides agree with TRBD2. After removal of 5 bases from V and 0 bases from J, the junction contained 4 bases not matched to a gene. Germline-derived CDR1 and CDR2 are MNHEY and SVGEGT. There are 15 residues in the CDR3. The CDR3 DNA sequence: TGTGCCAGCAGTGGCGGGGGGACTAGCACAGATACGCAGTATTTT. Translating gives CASSGGGTSTDTQYF.

In its sample, this clonotype was seen a few times. This chain connects TRBV5-1 to TRBJ2-5; weak D call: TRBD1 (6 bases). CDR1 and CDR2 from the germline V gene are SGHRS and YFSETQ. The length of the CDR3 is 16 residues. V was cut by 0 bases and J by 5 bases, with 17 bases left in between. CDR3 in amino acids: CASSLDSFRTVETQYF. DNA of the CDR3: TGCGCCAGCAGCTTGGATTCCTTTCGGACAGTGGAGACCCAGTACTTC.

The table lists this clonotype with a few counts. The rearrangement joins TRBV12-2 to TRBJ2-5; TRBD2 is taken as the D call from the table, unchecked against the DNA. TRBV12-2 counts as a pseudogene. This CDR3 region has 18 residues. CDR3 in amino acids: CASRLAPLAGGPRETQYF. DNA of the CDR3: TGTGCAAGTCGCTTAGCGCCGCTAGCGGGGGGCCCCAGGGAGACCCAGTACTTC.

The DNA for the CDR3 is TGCGCCAGCAGCTTGGCCGGGGTCGTCACAGATACGCAGTATTTT. This encodes CASSLAGVVTDTQYF. The chain recombines TRBV5-1 with TRBJ2-3; possible D gene TRBD2, 5 bases. CDR1 is SGHRS and CDR2 is YFSETQ in the germline V gene. The CDR3 length is 15 residues. Trimming stripped 0 bases from V and 2 bases from J, with 10 bases between.

This clonotype came up many times. The CDR3 protein is CASSPGDSIYEQYF. The CDR3 DNA reads as TGTGCCAGCTCACCAGGGGACAGCATCTACGAGCAGTACTTC. The V call is TRBV18, the J call TRBJ2-7, with TRBD1 matching over 7 bases. The CDR3 totals 14 residues. Unmatched junction bases numbered 4, after V lost 2 bases and J lost 3 bases. The germline gives CDR1 KGHSH, CDR2 LQKENI.

Ten or more counts support this clonotype. The gene calls are TRBV12-3 or TRBV12-4 and TRBJ2-1; D not certain. The ends were cut back, 3 bases at V and 9 bases at J, with 12 bases in the middle. The CDR3 is made up of 13 amino acids. CDR3 region: CASSLSPYGEQFF. CDR3 in DNA: TGTGCCAGCAGTTTGAGTCCATATGGTGAGCAGTTCTTC.

This chain uses TRBV12-3 or TRBV12-4 with TRBJ1-5, with D possibly matching TRBD1 (5 bases). Trimming removed 5 bases at V and 7 bases at J, with 18 bases between. This CDR3 contains 15 residues. CDR3 nucleotide sequence: TGTGCCAGCAGTCCCCGAAGTGGGGGTTACCAGCCCCAGCATTTT. Its protein product is CASSPRSGGYQPQHF.

This clonotype was detected ten times or more. The CDR3 bases are TGTGCCAGCAGCCCCGGACTCCACACAGATACGCAGTATTTT. This gives the protein CASSPGLHTDTQYF. V gene TRBV7-2 combines with J gene TRBJ2-3; D is perhaps TRBD2 (5 bases). Germline V CDR1 and CDR2: SGHTA, FQGNSA. With 5 bases removed from V and 2 bases from J, the gap between germline ends came to 11 bases. This CDR3 is built from 14 residues. The full variable domain, with the rest looked up from reference TRBV7-2 and TRBJ2-3, is GAGVSQSPSNKVTEKGKDVELRCDPISGHTALYWYRQSLGQGLEFLIYFQGNSAPDKSGLPSDRFSAERTGGSVSTLTIQRTQQEDSAVYLCASSPGLHTDTQYFGPGTRLTVL.

This clonotype was recorded at least ten times. The gene calls are TRBV18 and TRBJ2-1; D possibly matches TRBD1 or TRBD2 (6 bases each). The CDR3 is made up of 16 amino acids. Between the trimmed V and J ends, which lost 0 bases and 6 bases, there was a span of 15 bases. Germline CDR1 and CDR2: KGHSH and LQKENI. The CDR3 DNA is TGTGCCAGCTCACCACCGGAAGGGGGGCTGGTCAATGAGCAGTTCTTC. Its protein product is CASSPPEGGLVNEQFF.